This entry lists 15 T cell receptor beta chains sequenced from one sample in a study of cytomegalovirus exposure and HLA in healthy donors. PCR used 60 Vbeta primers and 13 Jbeta primers. Only in-frame clones appear in the TCRdb table, and some are missing; sequencing was by immunoSEQ multiplex PCR. The sample includes 150,000 to 180,000 clones, about 70% of them seen just once. Material for sequencing was PBMCs. The source of these receptors is a man between 18 and 35 years old in good health and CMV-seronegative.

This clone was detected only a few times. The CDR3 sequence: CASRLAASGLAGGRSTDTQYF. CDR3 DNA sequence: TGTGCAAGTCGCTTAGCGGCTTCGGGACTAGCGGGGGGGCGAAGCACAGATACGCAGTATTTT. The rearrangement links TRBV12-2 to TRBJ2-3; the table calls TRBD2, which could not be checked here. TRBV12-2 has pseudogene status. The CDR3 spans 21 residues.

V and J are TRBV4-3 and TRBJ1-2; TRBD1 matches at 9 bases. CDR1 and CDR2 from the germline V gene are LGHNA and YSLEER. This CDR3 is 16 amino acids long. The V and J ends lost 1 base and 3 bases, in that order; junction bases with no gene match: 6. The CDR3 DNA is TGCGCCAGCAGCCAAGTGGAGACAGGGGGGTACTATGGCTACACCTTC. It encodes CASSQVETGGYYGYTF.

CDR3 sequence reads: CASSRTGEETQYF. CDR3 sequence (DNA): TGTGCCAGCAGCCGAACAGGAGAAGAGACCCAGTACTTC. The chain combines TRBV7-9 with TRBJ2-5; the D gene is possibly TRBD1 (5 bases). V gave up 5 bases and J gave up 3 bases, with 10 bases separating them. CDR3 size: 13 residues. Per germline, CDR1 SEHNR and CDR2 FQNEAQ (reference sequence).

This sequence joins TRBV6-6 and TRBJ1-1; perhaps TRBD1 as D (6 bases). The ends were cut back, 7 bases at V and 4 bases at J, with 22 bases in the middle. The V gene's germline CDR1 is MNHNY and CDR2 SVGAGI (reference sequence). The CDR3 covers 16 residues. Written as DNA, the CDR3 is TGTGCCAGCACGACGTCCTGGAGGAGGGGGGGCACTGAAGCTTTCTTT. This translates into CASTTSWRRGGTEAFF.

The chain links TRBV23-1 to TRBJ2-5, with D hard to call. Being an ORF, TRBV23-1 has a function that is uncertain. This CDR3 is 13 amino acids long. Trimming took off 2 bases at V and 2 bases at J, with 6 bases between the two ends. The chain's CDR3 is CASSQTLQETQYF. CDR3 DNA: TGCGCCAGCAGTCAAACTCTACAAGAGACCCAGTACTTC.

The chain recombines TRBV11-2 with TRBJ2-3, with D possibly matching TRBD2 (6 bases). The CDR3 contains 17 residues. The V end was cut by 1 base, the J end by 2 bases, with 16 bases between. Germline V gives CDR1 SGHAT, CDR2 FQNNGV. The DNA for the CDR3 is TGTGCCAGCAGCTTAGGGGGAGGCCCGCGGACCACAGATACGCAGTATTTT. Translating it yields CASSLGGGPRTTDTQYF.

The CDR3 here is CASSSNTANYGYTF. As DNA, the CDR3 is TGTGCCAGCAGCTCGAACACAGCTAACTATGGCTACACCTTC. The rearrangement uses TRBV11-2 and TRBJ1-2; D call uncertain. This CDR3 is built from 14 residues. The V end was cut by 4 bases, the J end by 0 bases, with 9 bases between. CDR1 and CDR2 (germline): SGHAT, FQNNGV.

In this sample, this clone turned up once. The rearrangement links TRBV5-4 to TRBJ2-1, with 10 bases matching TRBD2. This CDR3 comprises 15 residues. The V segment lost 3 bases and the J segment 4 bases; nucleotides outside the gene matches: 4. Germline CDR1 is SGHNT and CDR2 is YYREEE (reference sequence). CDR3: CASSSTSGTYNEQFF. CDR3 DNA sequence: TGTGCCAGCAGCTCCACTAGCGGGACTTACAATGAGCAGTTCTTC.

J is TRBJ1-5 and V is TRBV7-2; tentatively, D is TRBD1 (5 bases). With 5 bases removed from V and 9 bases from J, the gap between germline ends came to 23 bases. CDR1 is SGHTA and CDR2 is FQGNSA in the germline V gene. CDR3 length equals 16 residues. CDR3 loop: CASSLSGTAGLSPQHF. The CDR3 DNA follows: TGTGCCAGCAGCCTATCAGGGACCGCGGGACTGTCGCCCCAGCATTTT. Drawing the rest from reference TRBV7-2 and TRBJ1-5, the complete variable domain is GAGVSQSPSNKVTEKGKDVELRCDPISGHTALYWYRQSLGQGLEFLIYFQGNSAPDKSGLPSDRFSAERTGGSVSTLTIQRTQQEDSAVYLCASSLSGTAGLSPQHFGDGTRLSIL.

The chain uses TRBV14 and TRBJ2-7, with TRBD2 as a possible D gene (6 bases). CDR1 and CDR2 (germline): SGHDN, FVKESK. This CDR3 has 15 amino acids. V lost 7 bases, J lost 3 bases, and 19 bases lay in between. DNA of the CDR3: TGTGCCAGCACCCTAGGAGGAGGGAACAACTACGAGCAGTACTTC. Amino acids: CASTLGGGNNYEQYF.

This chain links TRBV5-1 with TRBJ1-1, with D maybe TRBD1 (5 bases). CDR1 and CDR2 (germline): SGHRS, YFSETQ. The CDR3 extends over 12 amino acids. Between the trimmed V and J ends, which lost 2 bases and 7 bases, there was a span of 9 bases. CDR3 region: CASSFNGGEAFF. The CDR3, as DNA: TGCGCCAGCAGCTTCAACGGGGGTGAAGCTTTCTTT.

J is TRBJ1-6 and V is TRBV28; the match to TRBD1 covers 12 bases. The CDR3 is 16 amino acids. The germline V gene has CDR1 MDHEN and CDR2 SYDVKM. Germline trimming cut 4 bases from V and 13 bases from J; bases unmatched to any gene: 11. This chain's CDR3 is CASSSADGTGGRPLHF. CDR3 in DNA: TGTGCCAGCAGTTCGGCGGACGGGACAGGGGGCCGGCCCCTCCACTTT.

This clone was seen once. This chain connects TRBV2 to TRBJ2-7; the match to TRBD2 covers 7 bases. Losses at the gene ends were 4 bases for V and 5 bases for J; bases not matched to a gene: 5. The CDR3 has 13 residues. The germline gives CDR1 SNHLY, CDR2 FYNNEI. CDR3 region: CASSAGGTHEQYV. The CDR3 DNA follows: TGTGCCAGCAGTGCCGGGGGGACCCACGAGCAGTACGTC.

The chain joins TRBV6-1 to TRBJ2-5; maybe TRBD2 (5 bases). Germline V lookup: CDR1 MNHNS, CDR2 SASEGT. The CDR3 has 16 amino acids. Trimming pared 4 bases from V and 5 bases from J, leaving 20 bases between. CDR3 DNA: TGTGCCAGCAGTGTTTGGAGCGAGGGTGGTCTGGAGACCCAGTACTTC. Its protein is CASSVWSEGGLETQYF.

V usage is TRBV4-1 and J usage is TRBJ1-1; a possible D gene is TRBD1 (5 bases). This CDR3 spans 16 amino acids. From germline, CDR1 is MGHRA and CDR2 YSYEKL. Trimming shortened V by 3 bases and J by 3 bases, and 17 bases separated the two germline ends. In DNA, the CDR3 is TGCGCCAGCAGCCAGGGGACTCTCGGGATTTACACTGAAGCTTTCTTT. Translated, it gives CASSQGTLGIYTEAFF.